This TCR beta chain was sequenced during a study of blood T cell repertoires in COVID-19. Study summary: Samples taken during acute and convalescent COVID-19 were collected in the United States, Italy and Spain. Sample material is recorded as cDNA or gDNA derived from T cells, B-cell-depleted T cells, or PBMCs.

Original data processing: Using reference gene primer amplification, nucleated cell counts were estimated. Clones were sequenced by immunoSEQ multiplex PCR, and TCRdb holds only the in-frame ones, with some missing. That table gives V, J and clone size, and the DNA gave D and trimming. The data show about 330,000 clones, with roughly 90% seen just once and 3.5% to 4.5% held by the top ten. There are 15 residues in the CDR3. Germline loops: CDR1 PRHDT, CDR2 FYEKMQ (reference sequence). Trimming at V came to 2 bases and at J to 9 bases, leaving 8 bases not matched to a gene. The J gene is TRBJ2-2, the V gene TRBV13; 8 positions match TRBD2. This receptor was identified in a woman in her forties or fifties with active or convalescent COVID-19. Sequenced material: peripheral blood. CDR3 bases: TGTGCCAGCAGCTTATCGGGGACTAGAGGACGGGAGCTGTTTTTT. Protein sequence: CASSLSGTRGRELFF.